Listed below are T cell receptor beta chains from one sample, sequenced in a study of blood T cells in healthy people across ages. TCRdb independently ran MiXCR on the 5' RACE reads; one entry per CDR3 protein. The sample has about 1.8 million distinct CDR3 sequences; around half are singletons. Sequencing was performed on blood. These TCRs come from a middle-aged woman in good health. The CDR3 runs from the conserved cysteine through the conserved F or W. D genes are given only for firm matches. Only some rows state a clone size, as once, few, many or a class for expanded clones.

clone size: NA; J gene: TRBJ2-5; D gene: TRBD2; V gene: TRBV20-1; CDR3 protein: CSARGSLARQETQYF; CDR3 DNA: TGCAGTGCTAGAGGGTCACTAGCGAGACAAGAGACCCAGTACTTC
clone size: once; J gene: TRBJ1-6; D gene: NA; V gene: TRBV21-1; CDR3 protein: CASSVRSMSSYNSPLHF; CDR3 DNA: TGTGCCAGCAGCGTTCGGAGCATGAGCTCCTATAATTCACCCCTCCACTTT
clone size: NA; J gene: TRBJ1-2; D gene: TRBD1; V gene: TRBV5-1; CDR3 protein: CASNPRTGDNYGYTF; CDR3 DNA: TGCGCCAGCAACCCAAGGACAGGAGATAACTATGGCTACACCTTC
clone size: NA; J gene: TRBJ2-7; D gene: NA; V gene: TRBV4-1; CDR3 protein: CASSQGTTGREQYF; CDR3 DNA: TGCGCCAGCAGCCAGGGCACCACAGGGCGCGAGCAGTACTTC
clone size: NA; J gene: TRBJ2-1; D gene: NA; V gene: TRBV6-5; CDR3 protein: CASSYATGIEYNEQFF; CDR3 DNA: TGTGCCAGCAGTTACGCAACAGGGATCGAGTACAATGAGCAGTTCTTC
clone size: NA; J gene: TRBJ2-5; D gene: TRBD2; V gene: TRBV7-9; CDR3 protein: CASSSRTSGGPGENEQYF; CDR3 DNA: TGTGCCAGCAGCTCCCGGACTAGCGGGGGCCCCGGGGAAAATGAGCAGTACTTC
clone size: few; J gene: TRBJ2-5; D gene: NA; V gene: TRBV28; CDR3 protein: CASSSIPGTEETQYF; CDR3 DNA: TGTGCCAGCAGTTCGATCCCCGGGACGGAAGAGACCCAGTACTTC
clone size: NA; J gene: TRBJ2-7; D gene: NA; V gene: TRBV10-3; CDR3 protein: CAISGASGLTYEQYF; CDR3 DNA: TGTGCCATCAGTGGGGCCTCTGGGCTGACCTACGAGCAGTACTTC
clone size: NA; J gene: TRBJ1-2; D gene: NA; V gene: TRBV7-9; CDR3 protein: CASSLSFGDGYTF; CDR3 DNA: TGTGCCAGCAGCTTAAGTTTCGGGGATGGCTACACCTTC
clone size: NA; J gene: TRBJ2-5; D gene: NA; V gene: TRBV6-2/TRBV6-3; CDR3 protein: CASRELGVRETQYF; CDR3 DNA: TGTGCCAGCAGAGAGCTCGGGGTCCGAGAGACCCAGTACTTC
clone size: NA; J gene: TRBJ2-3; D gene: NA; V gene: TRBV6-2/TRBV6-3; CDR3 protein: CASRGWGSTDTQYF; CDR3 DNA: TGTGCCAGCAGAGGGTGGGGGAGCACAGATACGCAGTATTTT
clone size: few; J gene: TRBJ2-3; D gene: NA; V gene: TRBV5-6; CDR3 protein: CASSFRQGRTDTQYF; CDR3 DNA: TGTGCCAGCAGCTTTAGGCAGGGGAGAACAGATACGCAGTATTTT
clone size: few; J gene: TRBJ2-7; D gene: TRBD2; V gene: TRBV25-1; CDR3 protein: CASRGLAGGRRNEQYF; CDR3 DNA: TGTGCCAGCAGGGGACTAGCGGGGGGCCGTCGTAACGAGCAGTACTTC
clone size: NA; J gene: TRBJ2-7; D gene: NA; V gene: TRBV28; CDR3 protein: CASSIGIRTYEQYF; CDR3 DNA: TGTGCCAGCAGTATTGGAATCAGGACCTACGAGCAGTACTTC
clone size: few; J gene: TRBJ1-2; D gene: NA; V gene: TRBV25-1; CDR3 protein: CAILFPSGAHGYTF; CDR3 DNA: TGTGCCATCTTGTTCCCGTCAGGGGCGCATGGCTACACCTTC
clone size: NA; J gene: TRBJ2-7; D gene: NA; V gene: TRBV18; CDR3 protein: CASSISQNEQYF; CDR3 DNA: TGTGCCAGCTCAATTTCCCAGAATGAGCAGTACTTC
clone size: NA; J gene: TRBJ1-1; D gene: TRBD1; V gene: TRBV24-1; CDR3 protein: CATSRTGVGTEAFF; CDR3 DNA: TGTGCCACCAGTCGGACAGGGGTCGGCACTGAAGCTTTCTTT
clone size: NA; J gene: TRBJ1-6; D gene: NA; V gene: TRBV7-9; CDR3 protein: CASSSTTRANSPLHF; CDR3 DNA: TGTGCCAGCAGCTCAACCACACGGGCGAATTCACCCCTCCACTTT
clone size: NA; J gene: TRBJ1-2; D gene: TRBD1; V gene: TRBV7-2; CDR3 protein: CASSPGTGIIETLYGYTF; CDR3 DNA: TGTGCCAGCAGCCCGGGGACAGGAATAATAGAAACCCTCTATGGCTACACCTTC
clone size: NA; J gene: TRBJ2-1; D gene: NA; V gene: TRBV2; CDR3 protein: CASSPGPPSSYNEQFF; CDR3 DNA: TGTGCCAGCAGCCCCGGACCTCCAAGCTCCTACAATGAGCAGTTCTTC
clone size: NA; J gene: TRBJ2-1; D gene: NA; V gene: TRBV4-1; CDR3 protein: CASSQPGTGPEQFF; CDR3 DNA: TGCGCCAGCAGCCAACCAGGCACGGGACCCGAGCAGTTCTTC
clone size: NA; J gene: TRBJ2-3; D gene: TRBD1; V gene: TRBV28; CDR3 protein: CASSGTGDADTQYF; CDR3 DNA: TGTGCCAGCTCCGGGACAGGGGACGCAGATACGCAGTATTTT
clone size: few; J gene: TRBJ2-5; D gene: NA; V gene: TRBV15; CDR3 protein: CATSRGTEETQYF; CDR3 DNA: TGTGCCACCAGCAGAGGAACAGAAGAGACCCAGTACTTC
clone size: NA; J gene: TRBJ2-7; D gene: TRBD1; V gene: TRBV7-9; CDR3 protein: CASTPGTDYGQYF; CDR3 DNA: TGTGCCAGCACCCCGGGGACAGATTACGGGCAGTACTTC
clone size: NA; J gene: TRBJ2-5; D gene: NA; V gene: TRBV7-9; CDR3 protein: CASTSKPRGAQYF; CDR3 DNA: TGTGCCAGCACCTCCAAGCCGCGCGGGGCCCAGTACTTC
clone size: NA; J gene: TRBJ1-2; D gene: TRBD1; V gene: TRBV6-5; CDR3 protein: CASRLYPTGVGHGYTF; CDR3 DNA: TGTGCCAGCAGGCTATACCCGACAGGGGTTGGGCATGGCTACACCTTC